The source of this T cell receptor beta chain is a study of blood T cell repertoires in COVID-19. For the study at large: The origin of the acute and convalescent COVID-19 samples was the United States, Italy and Spain. T cells, B-cell-depleted T cells, or PBMCs provided the cDNA or gDNA that served as material.

Seattle patients were enrolled while actively infected and followed longitudinally. In the study's own analysis: Researchers report that nucleated cell counts were estimated from reference gene primer amplification. TCRdb keeps only in-frame clones here, not all; method: immunoSEQ multiplex PCR. For V, J and clone size, that table is used; D and trimming come from the DNA. In the table there are about 150,000 clones, roughly 88% of which are singletons. Sample: peripheral blood. This TCR came from a man aged 60-69 years with COVID-19, enrolled during active disease.

CDR3: CASSEFSDTQYF. CDR3 bases: TGTGCCAGCAGTGAATTCTCAGATACGCAGTATTTT. This chain uses TRBV2 with TRBJ2-3, with D unclear. The CDR3 runs to 12 residues. Germline CDR1 reads SNHLY; CDR2 reads FYNNEI. With 2 bases removed from V and 4 bases from J, the gap between germline ends came to 4 bases.